The TCR beta chain described here comes from a study of identical twins. General study findings and limits: Zero-insertion analyses were open to partial confounding by invariant MAIT and iNKT cells.

Unique molecular identifiers were present on the cDNA, which also gained a universal primer site by template switching. TCRdb re-analysed the 5' RACE reads in MiXCR, keeping a single row per CDR3 protein. The sample shows some 690,000 distinct CDR3 sequences, around 20% of them seen only once. The CDR3 extends over 14 amino acids. Germline V gene data show CDR1 as SQVTM and CDR2 as ANQGSEA. Deletions cut 5 bases from V and 0 bases from J, with 11 bases between. This clonotype showed up just a few times. The antigen is not known. The sample also formed part of further work on T cells expressing NK-cell markers.

Sequencing input: PBMCs. The clonotype originates from a young woman in good health. This chain connects TRBV29-1 to TRBJ2-4; D is unresolved. The CDR3 region is CSVRDLEAKNIQYF. CDR3 nucleotides: TGCAGCGTTAGGGATTTAGAAGCCAAAAACATTCAGTACTTC.